This TCR beta chain was recovered during a study of response to subunit inactivated influenza vaccine. Each CDR3 protein gets one entry after TCRdb re-called the RT-PCR reads with MiXCR. Of roughly 540,000 distinct CDR3 sequences detected, approximately 24% appear once; the ten largest clones hold 2.5% to 3%. The CDR3 is 16 residues long. Trimming shortened V by 5 bases and J by 5 bases, and 22 bases separated the two germline ends. Germline V CDR1 and CDR2: SQVTM, ANQGSEA. This same sample was also taken into another study, of T cells expressing NK-cell markers. This second study says: Beta-chain TCR cDNA was generated via 5'RACE template switching with UMIs. The study drew TCR beta repertoires from sorted CD3+CD56+NKG2C+, CD3+CD56+NKG2C- and CD3+CD56-NKG2C+ T cells. Restricting sorting to alpha-beta TCR T cells was achieved in several experiments by an anti-gamma-delta TCR antibody. The contribution of dominant NKG2C+ clonotypes to CD8+ T cells in about 6 donors was roughly 1.0-7.5%. These clonotypes also led the CD3+CD56-NKG2C+ fraction in several donors.

The origin of this receptor is a man aged 50 to 60 who received an inactivated influenza vaccine. The specimen was CD4+ T cells sorted from PBMCs, collected about 11 days after vaccination. This chain joins TRBV29-1 and TRBJ2-1; the D gene could be TRBD1 or TRBD2 (6 bases each). CDR3 sequence reads: CSVRVPDGGLDNEQFF. CDR3 in DNA: TGCAGCGTTAGGGTCCCAGACGGGGGCCTTGACAATGAGCAGTTCTTC.